This T cell receptor (beta chain) was sequenced in a study of T-cell reconstitution after alpha-beta-depleted transplantation in children. TCRbeta library construction was performed incorporating unique molecular identifiers. TCRdb reprocessed the PCR reads with MiXCR, giving one entry per CDR3 protein. The sample holds about 540,000 distinct CDR3 sequences, about a sixth seen once. The CDR3 loop spans 13 amino acids. Germline V gives CDR1 SGHRS, CDR2 YFSETQ. With V trimmed by 10 bases and J by 6 bases, 8 bases remained unmatched. This clonotype has at least ten counts. This receptor was identified in a human donor who donated a stem cell graft to a child with acute lymphoblastic leukemia. The rearrangement links TRBV5-1 to TRBJ2-7; 12 bases match TRBD2. Sequencing used PBMCs from the stem cell graft donor, obtained from the stem cell graft. The CDR3 nucleotides read TGCGCCTCCAGACTAGCGGGGGCCGGCGAGCAGTACTTC. The encoded protein is CASRLAGAGEQYF.